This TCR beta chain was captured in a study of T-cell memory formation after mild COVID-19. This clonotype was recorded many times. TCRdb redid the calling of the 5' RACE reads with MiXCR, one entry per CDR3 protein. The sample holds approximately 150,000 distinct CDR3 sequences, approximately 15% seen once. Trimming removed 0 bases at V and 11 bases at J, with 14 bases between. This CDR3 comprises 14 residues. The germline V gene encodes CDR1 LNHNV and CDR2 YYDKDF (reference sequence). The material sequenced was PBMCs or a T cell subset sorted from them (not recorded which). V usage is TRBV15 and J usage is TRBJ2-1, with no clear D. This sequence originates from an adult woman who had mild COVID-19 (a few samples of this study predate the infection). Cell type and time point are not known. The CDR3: CATSRDLLKYQQFF. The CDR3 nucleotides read TGTGCCACCAGCAGAGATCTTCTGAAATATCAGCAGTTCTTC. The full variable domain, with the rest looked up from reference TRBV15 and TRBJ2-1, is DAMVIQNPRYQVTQFGKPVTLSCSQTLNHNVMYWYQQKSSQAPKLLFHYYDKDFNNEADTPDNFQSRRPNTSFCFLDIRSPGLGDTAMYLCATSRDLLKYQQFFGPGTRLTVL.